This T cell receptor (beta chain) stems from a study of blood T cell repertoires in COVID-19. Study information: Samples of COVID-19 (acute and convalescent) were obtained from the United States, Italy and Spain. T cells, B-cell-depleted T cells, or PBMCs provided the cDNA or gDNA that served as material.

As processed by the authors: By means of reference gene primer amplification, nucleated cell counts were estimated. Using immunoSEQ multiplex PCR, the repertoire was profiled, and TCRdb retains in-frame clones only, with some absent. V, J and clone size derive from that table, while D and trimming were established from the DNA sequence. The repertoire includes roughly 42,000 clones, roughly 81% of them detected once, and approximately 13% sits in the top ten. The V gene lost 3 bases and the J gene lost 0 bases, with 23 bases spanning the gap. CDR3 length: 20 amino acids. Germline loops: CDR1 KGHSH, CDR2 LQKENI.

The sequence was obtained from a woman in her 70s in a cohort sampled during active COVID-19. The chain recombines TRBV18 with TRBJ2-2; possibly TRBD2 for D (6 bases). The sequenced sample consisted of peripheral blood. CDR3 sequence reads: CASSPEGRVNIFANTGELFF. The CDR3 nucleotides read TGTGCCAGCTCACCGGAGGGCAGGGTTAACATTTTTGCGAACACCGGGGAGCTGTTTTTT.